These 14 T cell receptor beta chains share one sample of origin, sequenced in a study of T cells in Graves' hyperthyroidism and ophthalmopathy. RNA transcripts gave rise to amplified TCR beta CDR3 regions. A set of HTBI primers served as the primers for a first-round RT-PCR of the TCR CDR3. One entry per CDR3 protein, called by TCRdb with MiXCR from the multiplex PCR reads. Of 750,000 to 900,000 distinct CDR3 sequences in the sample, 35% to 45% were seen once. The sequenced sample consisted of blood. These receptors all come from a man younger than 30 with Graves' hyperthyroidism.

Of note for this clonotype: A single base separates this from a much larger clone, so it may be a read error. The chain's CDR3 is CSVIRRGLAQYF. Here the CDR3 DNA reads TGCAGCGTTATACGACGGGGGCTGGCCCAGTACTTC. The chain recombines TRBV29-1 with TRBJ2-5; either TRBD1 or TRBD2 may supply D (6 bases each). This CDR3 has 12 amino acids. Per the germline V gene, CDR1 is SQVTM and CDR2 is ANQGSEA. Trimming left V 5 bases short and J 9 bases short, with 16 bases between. Full variable domain (rest looked up from reference TRBV29-1 and TRBJ2-5): SAVISQKPSRDICQRGTSLTIQCQVDSQVTMMFWYRQQPGQSLTLIATANQGSEATYESGFVIDKFPISRPNLTFSTLTVSNMSPEDSSIYLCSVIRRGLAQYFGPGTRLLVL.

This sequence joins TRBV15 and TRBJ1-6; D unresolved. The germline CDR1 and CDR2 sequences are LNHNV and YYDKDF (reference sequence). CDR3 length equals 13 residues. Trimming removed 3 bases from V and 9 bases from J, with 9 bases in between. This CDR3 is CATSSLRFSPLHF. The CDR3 coding sequence is TGTGCCACCAGCAGCTTACGGTTTTCACCCCTCCACTTT.

A word on this clonotype: A much larger clonotype is one base distant, so this may be a read error. This chain connects TRBV6-1 to TRBJ1-3; the D is unclear. V lost 10 bases, J lost 0 bases, and 10 bases lay in between. CDR3 length: 13 amino acids. Germline V gene lookup returns CDR1 MNHNS and CDR2 SASEGT. Here the CDR3 reads CANNSGSGNTIYF. The CDR3 DNA sequence: TGTGCCAACAATTCCGGCTCTGGAAACACCATATATTTT.

A note on this clonotype: This is likely a read error, given that the CDR3 carries no conserved phenylalanine or tryptophan at its end. The DNA is omitted, as the CDR3 cannot be located on it reliably, and the CDR3 follows TCRdb's listing. V gene TRBV2 combines with J gene TRBJ1-4. Germline V gives CDR1 SNHLY, CDR2 FYNNEI. The CDR3 has 8 residues if both end residues are counted. CDR3 residues: CASSVGGY.

As for this clonotype: A read error is possible here, since a much larger clone lies one base away. The chain has TRBV2 and TRBJ2-7; a weak D match, TRBD1 (5 bases). The CDR3 loop spans 13 amino acids. Germline V gene lookup returns CDR1 SNHLY and CDR2 FYNNEI. Written as DNA, the CDR3 is TGTGCCAGCAGCGGCAGGGCCCCCTACGAGCAGTGCTTC. Amino acid sequence: CASSGRAPYEQCF.

At least ten counts were recorded for this clonotype. The rearrangement joins TRBV24-1 to TRBJ1-5, with D perhaps matching TRBD1 (5 bases). Trimming removed 4 bases at V and 7 bases at J, with 10 bases between. The CDR3 contains 13 residues. Germline-derived CDR1 and CDR2 are KGHDR and SFDVKD. CDR3 loop: CATSEGGAQPQHF. The DNA of the CDR3 is TGTGCCACCAGTGAAGGAGGGGCCCAGCCCCAGCATTTT.

J is TRBJ2-5 and V is TRBV2, with D possibly TRBD2 on 5 matching bases. CDR1 and CDR2 from the germline V gene are SNHLY and FYNNEI. This CDR3 is 14 amino acids long. Trimming removed 8 bases at V and 3 bases at J, with 16 bases between. The CDR3 here is CASGDWSGEETQYF. Written as DNA, the CDR3 is TGTGCCAGCGGCGATTGGAGCGGAGAAGAGACCCAGTACTTC.

V usage is TRBV7-2 and J usage is TRBJ1-6, with D perhaps TRBD1 (5 bases). The length of the CDR3 is 17 residues. V was shortened by 3 bases and J by 3 bases, with 15 bases between the two germline ends. Per the germline V gene, CDR1 is SGHTA and CDR2 is FQGNSA. CDR3 sequence reads: CASSFRDGDDYNSPLHF. CDR3 bases: TGTGCCAGCAGCTTCCGGGACGGGGATGACTATAATTCACCCCTCCACTTT.

This chain joins TRBV24-1 and TRBJ1-3; D not certain. The J call may be incorrect, as the DNA end agrees better with TRBJ2-3. The CDR3 has 15 amino acids. CDR1 and CDR2 from the germline V gene are KGHDR and SFDVKD. The CDR3 DNA reads as TGTGCCACCAGTGATTTCCAGGCGGAAGCAGATACGCAGTATTTT. Encoded protein: CATSDFQAEADTQYF.

This clonotype was observed many times. The J gene is TRBJ1-3, the V gene TRBV2, with 9 bases matching TRBD1. The CDR3 extends over 15 amino acids. The junction had 11 bases not matched to a gene; V was cut back by 10 bases and J by 4 bases. In germline, CDR1 is SNHLY, CDR2 FYNNEI. CDR3 in DNA: TGTGCCAACCTCATACAGGGGGCAAAAGGAAACACCATATATTTT. It is translated as CANLIQGAKGNTIYF.

As concerns this clonotype: One end of the junction varies from germline; a read error may be responsible. The chain carries TRBV2 and TRBJ1-2; a possible D gene is TRBD1 (6 bases). The CDR3 length is 12 residues. CDR1 and CDR2 from the germline V gene are SNHLY and FYNNEI. CDR3 region: CSSTGGGHGYTF. The CDR3 nucleotides read TGTTCCAGCACGGGAGGGGGGCATGGCTACACCTTC.

This clonotype was recorded at least ten times. The chain couples TRBV29-1 to TRBJ2-7, with D tentatively TRBD2 (6 bases). This CDR3 contains 13 residues. Trimming took 7 bases from V and 3 from J, leaving 16 bases between them. Per the germline V gene, CDR1 is SQVTM and CDR2 is ANQGSEA. This CDR3 is CSAGGGAGYEQYF. CDR3 DNA sequence: TGCAGCGCTGGCGGCGGGGCCGGCTACGAGCAGTACTTC.

The chain recombines TRBV9 with TRBJ2-5; TRBD1 matches 7 bases. There are 14 residues in the CDR3. The V gene's germline CDR1 is SGDLS and CDR2 YYNGEE. The ends lost 3 bases at V and 5 bases at J; junction bases unmatched: 7. The CDR3 region is CASSEGAWEETQYF. The CDR3 DNA sequence: TGTGCCAGCAGCGAGGGGGCCTGGGAGGAGACCCAGTACTTC.

The rearrangement links TRBV19 to TRBJ1-5, with a possible D match to TRBD1 (5 bases). The CDR3 is made up of 16 amino acids. Germline V gene data show CDR1 as LNHDA and CDR2 as SQIVND (reference sequence). Deletions cut 1 base from V and 6 bases from J, with 16 bases between. As DNA, the CDR3 is TGTGCCAGTAGTATAGGTATGTGGGACTCTGGTCAGCCCCAGCATTTT. This sequence encodes CASSIGMWDSGQPQHF.